Given below is one T cell receptor (beta chain) in context. The CDR3 spans 14 residues. Germline CDR1 is LGHDT and CDR2 is YNNKEL (reference sequence). Unmatched junction bases numbered 12, after V lost 4 bases and J lost 10 bases. Method: immunoSEQ multiplex PCR; TCRdb's copy keeps in-frame clones and lacks some. This sample carries roughly 200,000 clones, 84% of them seen once, and the ten largest clones take 10%. This record comes from a study of blood T cell repertoires in COVID-19. The sequence was obtained from an elderly woman with COVID-19, enrolled during active disease. Sequenced material: peripheral blood. The chain joins TRBV3-1 (or the pseudogene TRBV3-2) to TRBJ1-2; 7 bases agree with TRBD1. Written as DNA, the CDR3 is TGTGCCAGCAGCCCCAGACAGGGAGGCCCACACTACACCTTC. Protein product: CASSPRQGGPHYTF.